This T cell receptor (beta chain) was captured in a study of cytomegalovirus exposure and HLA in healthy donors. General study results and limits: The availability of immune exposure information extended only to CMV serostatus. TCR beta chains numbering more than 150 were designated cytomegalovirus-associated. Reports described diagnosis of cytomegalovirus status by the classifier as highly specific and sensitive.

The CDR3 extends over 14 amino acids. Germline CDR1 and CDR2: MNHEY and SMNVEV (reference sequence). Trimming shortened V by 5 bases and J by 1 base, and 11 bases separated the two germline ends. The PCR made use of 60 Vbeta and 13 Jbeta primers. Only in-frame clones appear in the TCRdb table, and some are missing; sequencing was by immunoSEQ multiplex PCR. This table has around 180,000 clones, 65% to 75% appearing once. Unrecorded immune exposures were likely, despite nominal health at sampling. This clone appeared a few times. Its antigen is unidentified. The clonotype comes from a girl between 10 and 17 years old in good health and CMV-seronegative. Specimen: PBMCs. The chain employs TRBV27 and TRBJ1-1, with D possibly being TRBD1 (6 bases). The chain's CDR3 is CASSPWTANTEAFF. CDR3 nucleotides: TGTGCCAGCAGTCCTTGGACAGCGAACACTGAAGCTTTCTTT.